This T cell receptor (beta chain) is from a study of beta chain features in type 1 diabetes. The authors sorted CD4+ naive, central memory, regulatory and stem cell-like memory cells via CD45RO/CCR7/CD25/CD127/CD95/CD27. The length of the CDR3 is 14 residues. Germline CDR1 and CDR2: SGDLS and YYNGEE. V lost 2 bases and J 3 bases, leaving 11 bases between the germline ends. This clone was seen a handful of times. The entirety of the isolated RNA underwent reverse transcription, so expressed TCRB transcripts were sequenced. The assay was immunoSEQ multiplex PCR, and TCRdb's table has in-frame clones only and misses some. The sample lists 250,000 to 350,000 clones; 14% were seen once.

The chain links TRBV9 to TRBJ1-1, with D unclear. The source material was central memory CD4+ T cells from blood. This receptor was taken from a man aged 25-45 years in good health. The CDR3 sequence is CASSVKAIDTEAFF. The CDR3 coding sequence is TGTGCCAGCAGCGTTAAAGCCATTGACACTGAAGCTTTCTTT.